These 27 T cell receptor beta chains originate from one sample sequenced in a study of blood T cell repertoires in COVID-19. Libraries were prepared by immunoSEQ multiplex PCR; TCRdb keeps only in-frame clonotypes and omits some of them. This sample has some 360,000 clones, with roughly 86% found just once. The specimen was PBMCs or T cells enriched from blood (not recorded which). The receptor set was obtained from a woman in her thirties who had been exposed to COVID-19.

The chain couples TRBV5-1 to TRBJ2-3; D may be TRBD1 (6 bases). Germline V lookup: CDR1 SGHRS, CDR2 YFSETQ. This CDR3 has 14 amino acids. Trimming cost V 0 bases and J 4 bases, with 9 bases left between them. The CDR3 coding sequence is TGCGCCAGCAGCTTGGCGGCAGGGGCAGATACGCAGTATTTT. The encoded protein is CASSLAAGADTQYF.

The rearrangement joins TRBV6-5 to TRBJ1-2; 8 bases are shared with TRBD1. The CDR3 length is 14 residues. CDR1 MNHEY and CDR2 SVGAGI come from the germline V gene. V trimming: 6 bases; J trimming: 7 bases; junction bases outside the gene matches: 10. The CDR3 is CASRTPGGSGGYTF. As DNA, the CDR3 is TGTGCCAGCAGAACTCCAGGGGGCTCCGGTGGCTACACCTTC.

The CDR3 sequence: CASSTGQKTEAFF. The CDR3 nucleotides are TGTGCCAGCAGTACGGGACAGAAGACTGAAGCTTTCTTT. V usage is TRBV6-5 and J usage is TRBJ1-1, with 7 positions matching TRBD1. V was clipped by 5 bases and J by 5 bases; unmatched bases: 5. CDR3 length: 13 amino acids. The germline V gene encodes CDR1 MNHEY and CDR2 SVGAGI.

The chain employs TRBV10-3 and TRBJ2-3; D ambiguous. The V gene lost 0 bases and the J gene lost 0 bases, with 7 bases spanning the gap. The germline V gene has CDR1 ENHRY and CDR2 SYGVKD. This CDR3 has 15 amino acids. As DNA, the CDR3 is TGTGCCATCAGTGAGTCTGTTACTAGCACAGATACGCAGTATTTT. Translation gives CAISESVTSTDTQYF.

V and J are TRBV7-3 and TRBJ2-1; possibly TRBD2 for D (6 bases). Germline V gene data show CDR1 as SGHTA and CDR2 as FQGTGA. V dropped 5 bases and J dropped 0 bases, with 17 bases sitting between them. The CDR3 length is 17 residues. The CDR3 region is CASSLLGGVGSYNEQFF. CDR3 bases: TGTGCCAGCAGCCTCCTCGGCGGGGTAGGCTCCTACAATGAGCAGTTCTTC.

This rearrangement joins TRBV19 to TRBJ1-1, with D perhaps TRBD1 (5 bases). The CDR3 has 14 residues. V was trimmed by 3 bases and J by 1 base, leaving 9 bases between them. The germline V gene has CDR1 LNHDA and CDR2 SQIVND (reference sequence). CDR3: CASSMGPPNTEAFF. The CDR3 DNA is TGTGCCAGTAGTATGGGGCCCCCGAACACTGAAGCTTTCTTT.

This sequence joins TRBV7-9 and TRBJ2-7; TRBD2 aligns across 8 bases. The CDR3 spans 17 residues. The germline V gene encodes CDR1 SEHNR and CDR2 FQNEAQ (reference sequence). J gave up 9 bases and V 1 base, and 17 bases lay outside the gene matches. This CDR3 reads CASSLDWIGTRGSWQYF. The CDR3 DNA reads TGTGCCAGCAGCTTAGACTGGATAGGGACTAGGGGATCCTGGCAGTACTTC.

V is TRBV19 and J is TRBJ1-6; D is uncertain. Trimming took off 6 bases at V and 0 bases at J, with 6 bases between the two ends. In germline, CDR1 is LNHDA, CDR2 SQIVND (reference sequence). The CDR3 has 14 residues. In DNA, the CDR3 is TGTGCCAGTAGGGCGGACTCCTATAATTCACCCCTCCACTTT. As protein: CASRADSYNSPLHF.

The rearrangement links TRBV6-6 to TRBJ1-5; 7 positions agree with TRBD1. After removal of 6 bases from V and 5 bases from J, the junction contained 7 bases not matched to a gene. This CDR3 has 14 residues. Germline CDR1 reads MNHNY; CDR2 reads SVGAGI (reference sequence). DNA for the CDR3: TGTGCCAGCAGCGCAAGACAGGGCGATCAGCCCCAGCATTTT. Protein product: CASSARQGDQPQHF.

This clone was observed a few times. The V gene is TRBV12-3 or TRBV12-4, the J gene TRBJ1-2; tentatively, D is TRBD1 (6 bases). V lost 5 bases and J lost 7, with 11 bases in between. The CDR3 consists of 12 residues. The CDR3 sequence: CASSMTGFGYTF. The DNA of the CDR3 is TGTGCCAGCAGTATGACAGGATTTGGCTACACCTTC.

The CDR3 coding sequence is TGTGCCACGATGGAGGGTAGGGTGGACTACGAGCAGTACTTC. Translating it yields CATMEGRVDYEQYF. The chain links TRBV19 to TRBJ2-7, with a possible D match to TRBD2 (6 bases). The V and J ends lost 10 bases and 3 bases respectively, with 19 bases between them. This CDR3 is built from 14 residues. In germline, CDR1 is LNHDA, CDR2 SQIVND (reference sequence).

The rearrangement links TRBV28 to TRBJ2-7; 11 nucleotides match TRBD2. Trimming took 5 bases from V and 6 from J; bases not matched to a gene: 6. The CDR3 is made up of 14 amino acids. Germline CDR1 is MDHEN and CDR2 is SYDVKM. CDR3 in DNA: TGTGCCAGCAGTCCGGGACTAGCGGTTAGCGAGCAGTACTTC. The encoded protein is CASSPGLAVSEQYF.

The chain carries TRBV7-9 and TRBJ2-5; D is undetermined. This CDR3 is built from 16 residues. V was pared by 1 base and J by 2 bases, with 14 bases between. Germline CDR1 and CDR2: SEHNR and FQNEAQ (reference sequence). DNA of the CDR3: TGTGCCAGCAGCTTAGTCTGGTCGAGCGCGCAAGAGACCCAGTACTTC. Residues: CASSLVWSSAQETQYF. The full variable domain, with the rest looked up from reference TRBV7-9 and TRBJ2-5, is DTGVSQNPRHKITKRGQNVTFRCDPISEHNRLYWYRQTLGQGPEFLTYFQNEAQLEKSRLLSDRFSAERPKGSFSTLEIQRTEQGDSAMYLCASSLVWSSAQETQYFGPGTRLLVL.

This clone appeared once. The chain recombines TRBV6-5 with TRBJ2-5; D might be TRBD1 (6 bases). The CDR3 has 14 residues. CDR1 is MNHEY and CDR2 is SVGAGI in the germline V gene. Trimming took 6 bases from V and 1 from J, leaving 12 bases between them. The CDR3: CASSPGTTQETQYF. DNA for the CDR3: TGTGCCAGCAGCCCCGGGACAACCCAAGAGACCCAGTACTTC.

The rearrangement joins TRBV5-1 to TRBJ1-3, with D possibly TRBD1 on 5 matching bases. Germline V gives CDR1 SGHRS, CDR2 YFSETQ. The length of the CDR3 is 16 residues. The ends were cut back, 4 bases at V and 0 bases at J, with 14 bases in the middle. In DNA form, the CDR3 reads TGCGCCAGCAGCCCGGACACTATGAGCTCTGGAAACACCATATATTTT. This gives the protein CASSPDTMSSGNTIYF. The full variable domain, rest sourced from reference TRBV5-1 and TRBJ1-3, is KAGVTQTPRYLIKTRGQQVTLSCSPISGHRSVSWYQQTPGQGLQFLFEYFSETQRNKGNFPGRFSGRQFSNSRSEMNVSTLELGDSALYLCASSPDTMSSGNTIYFGEGSWLTVV.

The V call is TRBV9, the J call TRBJ1-2, with 9 bases fitting TRBD1. The CDR3 totals 14 residues. Trimming removed 4 bases from V and 13 bases from J; junction bases left unmatched: 14. The V gene's germline CDR1 is SGDLS and CDR2 YYNGEE. CDR3 residues: CASSSRGGDRDLTF. CDR3 sequence (DNA): TGTGCCAGCAGCTCTAGGGGAGGGGACAGGGATCTCACCTTC.

This chain links TRBV10-1 with TRBJ2-1, with a tentative D call TRBD1 (7 bases). Germline V gene sequence: CDR1 WNHNN, CDR2 SYGVQD (reference sequence). The CDR3 loop spans 21 amino acids. The V gene lost 2 bases and the J gene lost 0 bases, with 26 bases spanning the gap. CDR3: CASSETRRGLGPLSSYNEQFF. The CDR3, as DNA: TGCGCCAGCAGTGAGACCAGGAGGGGGCTAGGGCCCCTGAGCTCCTACAATGAGCAGTTCTTC.

This clone was recorded only once. The rearrangement joins TRBV6-6 to TRBJ1-1, with 10 bases matching TRBD1. The CDR3 consists of 15 residues. The germline V gene has CDR1 MNHNY and CDR2 SVGAGI (reference sequence). V shed 6 bases and J 7 bases; nucleotides not matched to a gene: 11. CDR3 residues: CASRDPGQGKSEAFF. The CDR3 coding sequence is TGTGCCAGCAGAGATCCGGGACAGGGGAAAAGTGAAGCTTTCTTT.

Here the CDR3 reads CAWRASSYEQYF. Here the CDR3 DNA reads TGTGCCTGGAGGGCTAGCTCCTACGAGCAGTACTTC. The chain couples TRBV30 to TRBJ2-7; the D is unclear. The germline gives CDR1 GTSNPN, CDR2 SVGIG (reference sequence). This CDR3 contains 12 residues. V lost 3 bases, J lost 0 bases, and 6 bases lay in between.

This clone was counted a few times. J is TRBJ1-3 and V is TRBV5-1; D perhaps matches TRBD1 (5 bases). V lost 2 bases and J 9 bases, leaving 12 bases between the germline ends. The CDR3 contains 13 residues. The germline CDR1 and CDR2 sequences are SGHRS and YFSETQ. The CDR3 here is CASSFGAGGTIYF. The CDR3 bases are TGCGCCAGCAGCTTTGGGGCTGGCGGCACCATATATTTT.

The chain recombines TRBV15 with TRBJ2-1; 11 bases agree with TRBD2. This CDR3 spans 15 amino acids. Per the germline V gene, CDR1 is LNHNV and CDR2 is YYDKDF (reference sequence). J lost 4 bases, V lost 1 base, and 0 bases had no gene match. The CDR3 sequence is CATSRGLAGYNEQFF. DNA of the CDR3: TGTGCCACCAGCAGAGGACTAGCGGGGTACAATGAGCAGTTCTTC.

The chain recombines TRBV13 with TRBJ2-7, with 7 bases aligning to TRBD1. Germline V gene lookup returns CDR1 PRHDT and CDR2 FYEKMQ (reference sequence). The CDR3 runs to 17 residues. The V and J ends lost 2 bases and 0 bases, in that order; junction bases with no gene match: 10. CDR3 nucleotides: TGTGCCAGCAGCTTAAGACAATCCGGGACAGCCTCCTACGAGCAGTACTTC. Encoded protein: CASSLRQSGTASYEQYF.

The chain has TRBV10-3 and TRBJ1-1; 7 bases fit TRBD1. From germline, CDR1 is ENHRY and CDR2 SYGVKD. The V segment lost 2 bases and the J segment 1 base; nucleotides outside the gene matches: 7. This CDR3 comprises 16 residues. This CDR3 reads CAISEIQGVRNTEAFF. In DNA, the CDR3 is TGTGCCATCAGTGAGATCCAGGGGGTTCGGAACACTGAAGCTTTCTTT.

The J gene is TRBJ1-5, the V gene TRBV28; TRBD1 might be the D (6 bases). CDR3 length: 18 residues. V dropped 5 bases and J dropped 0 bases, with 20 bases sitting between them. Germline V CDR1 and CDR2: MDHEN, SYDVKM. The CDR3 DNA follows: TGTGCCAGCAGTCGCAGGGGAACGGTGTTGTATAGCAATCAGCCCCAGCATTTT. It translates to CASSRRGTVLYSNQPQHF.

The chain is built from TRBV7-9 and TRBJ2-3; a weak D match, TRBD2 (5 bases). The CDR3 extends over 14 amino acids. With 7 bases removed from V and 0 bases from J, the gap between germline ends came to 11 bases. Germline V gene lookup returns CDR1 SEHNR and CDR2 FQNEAQ (reference sequence). CDR3 nucleotides: TGTGCCAGCATTTTCGGGATCAGCACAGATACGCAGTATTTT. This translates into CASIFGISTDTQYF.

The chain is built from TRBV2 and TRBJ2-7; weak D call: TRBD1 (5 bases). The CDR3 is 12 amino acids. CDR1 SNHLY and CDR2 FYNNEI come from the germline V gene. The V gene lost 4 bases and the J gene lost 7 bases, with 11 bases spanning the gap. The CDR3: CASSGQWPEQYF. CDR3 nucleotide sequence: TGTGCCAGCAGTGGACAGTGGCCTGAGCAGTACTTC. Full variable domain (rest looked up from reference TRBV2 and TRBJ2-7): EPEVTQTPSHQVTQMGQEVILRCVPISNHLYFYWYRQILGQKVEFLVSFYNNEISEKSEIFDDQFSVERPDGSNFTLKIRSTKLEDSAMYFCASSGQWPEQYFGPGTRLTVT.

V is TRBV11-2 and J is TRBJ1-1, with 10 positions matching TRBD1. The CDR3 is 16 residues long. Germline V gives CDR1 SGHAT, CDR2 FQNNGV. With V trimmed by 1 base and J by 4 bases, 6 bases remained unmatched. Here the CDR3 reads CASSLVVGQGGTEAFF. Here the CDR3 DNA reads TGTGCCAGCAGCTTAGTAGTTGGACAGGGGGGCACTGAAGCTTTCTTT.